The 27 T cell receptor beta chains listed next were all sequenced from one sample in a study of T cell changes during pregnancy in multiple sclerosis. The protocol was immunoSEQ multiplex PCR, while the TCRdb copy is restricted to in-frame clones and leaves out a portion. This table has about 73,000 clones, approximately 87% appearing once. The sample consisted of peripheral blood, taken after pregnancy. The receptor source for this set is a female donor in good health, enrolled as a control in a pregnancy study.

The chain uses TRBV10-3 and TRBJ1-1; D is undetermined. The CDR3 is made up of 13 amino acids. Germline CDR1 and CDR2: ENHRY and SYGVKD. Between the trimmed V and J ends, which lost 0 bases and 10 bases, there was a span of 12 bases. The CDR3: CAISESKEIGAFF. DNA of the CDR3: TGTGCCATCAGTGAGTCGAAAGAGATCGGAGCTTTCTTT.

This chain uses TRBV5-1 with TRBJ1-4; 7 bases map to TRBD1. V was pared by 0 bases and J by 5 bases, with 4 bases of the junction left unmatched. Germline-derived CDR1 and CDR2 are SGHRS and YFSETQ. CDR3 length: 15 residues. The CDR3 reads CASSLEDRKNEKLFF. CDR3 nucleotides: TGCGCCAGCAGCTTGGAGGACAGGAAAAATGAAAAACTGTTTTTT.

The chain couples TRBV11-2 to TRBJ2-3, with TRBD2 matching over 12 bases. V gave up 0 bases and J gave up 4 bases; unmatched junction bases: 2. The germline CDR1 and CDR2 sequences are SGHAT and FQNNGV. The CDR3 covers 16 residues. In nucleotides, the CDR3 is TGTGCCAGCAGCTTAGAGAGACTAGCGGGAGCAGATACGCAGTATTTT. Encoded protein: CASSLERLAGADTQYF.

The V call is TRBV18, the J call TRBJ1-3; the D is unclear. The CDR3 loop spans 17 amino acids. The germline CDR1 and CDR2 sequences are KGHSH and LQKENI. The V end lost 0 bases, the J end lost 1 base, and 13 bases lay between the germline ends. The CDR3: CASSPPGVLLSGNTIYF. In nucleotides, the CDR3 is TGTGCCAGCTCACCACCGGGAGTCCTGTTATCTGGAAACACCATATATTTT.

The chain uses TRBV27 and TRBJ2-5, with TRBD2 matching over 11 bases. The CDR3 is 16 residues long. CDR1 and CDR2 (germline): MNHEY, SMNVEV (reference sequence). Trimming took 5 bases from V and 0 from J; bases not matched to a gene: 5. The CDR3 loop is CASSKPSGGYQETQYF. The CDR3 bases are TGTGCCAGCAGTAAGCCTAGCGGGGGGTACCAAGAGACCCAGTACTTC.

The V gene is TRBV30, the J gene TRBJ1-6; 10 nucleotides align to TRBD1. The germline gives CDR1 GTSNPN, CDR2 SVGIG (reference sequence). This CDR3 region has 21 residues. The J segment lost 10 bases and the V segment lost 5 bases, leaving 29 bases of the junction unmatched. The CDR3 DNA is TGTGCCTGGTTCCCGGGACAGGGGTTACCGGTGGGGTCCCAAAGTAGGTCACCCCTCCACTTT. Its protein product is CAWFPGQGLPVGSQSRSPLHF.

V usage is TRBV9 and J usage is TRBJ2-1; tentatively, D is TRBD2 (6 bases). The CDR3 consists of 17 residues. Germline-derived CDR1 and CDR2 are SGDLS and YYNGEE. Trimming removed 0 bases from V and 8 bases from J, with 21 bases in between. Written as DNA, the CDR3 is TGTGCCAGCAGCGTAGATGGGGGGATACTGGGGTTCGATGAGCAGTTCTTC. This sequence encodes CASSVDGGILGFDEQFF.

The sample holds a few counts of this clone. The V gene is TRBV20-1, the J gene TRBJ1-4; D remains ambiguous. The CDR3 has 11 residues. Germline V gene sequence: CDR1 DFQATT, CDR2 SNEGSKA (reference sequence). Trimming pared 5 bases from V and 7 bases from J, leaving 8 bases between. CDR3 sequence: CSAPSVEKLFF. The CDR3 DNA sequence: TGCAGTGCTCCCTCCGTTGAAAAACTGTTTTTT.

The chain has TRBV6-6 and TRBJ1-2; D not certain. The ends were cut back, 2 bases at V and 6 bases at J, with 4 bases in the middle. Germline loops: CDR1 MNHNY, CDR2 SVGAGI (reference sequence). The CDR3 runs 11 residues. The CDR3 region has the DNA TGTGCCAGCAGTTACATAGATGGCTACACCTTC. Its protein is CASSYIDGYTF.

This clone was observed a handful of times. This chain joins TRBV27 and TRBJ1-1, with D maybe TRBD1 (5 bases). V dropped 2 bases and J dropped 0 bases, with 13 bases sitting between them. CDR3 length equals 16 residues. Per the germline V gene, CDR1 is MNHEY and CDR2 is SMNVEV (reference sequence). This CDR3 is CASSLLPGLMNTEAFF. CDR3 DNA sequence: TGTGCCAGCAGTTTACTTCCAGGGCTCATGAACACTGAAGCTTTCTTT.

J is TRBJ2-7 and V is TRBV7-8; TRBD2 is a possible D gene (7 bases). CDR1 and CDR2 (germline): SGHVS, FQNEAQ. CDR3 length: 13 residues. V was cut by 5 bases and J by 5 bases, with 13 bases left in between. Here the CDR3 reads CASSMGGADEQYF. For the CDR3, the DNA is TGTGCCAGCAGCATGGGGGGGGCGGACGAGCAGTACTTC. Variable domain in full (rest from reference TRBV7-8 and TRBJ2-7): GAGVSQSPRYKVAKRGQDVALRCDPISGHVSLFWYQQALGQGPEFLTYFQNEAQLDKSGLPSDRFFAERPEGSVSTLKIQRTQQEDSAVYLCASSMGGADEQYFGPGTRLTVT.

The chain is built from TRBV27 and TRBJ1-1; TRBD1 matches 9 bases. The V gene's germline CDR1 is MNHEY and CDR2 SMNVEV (reference sequence). V lost 1 base and J lost 4; bases outside the gene matches: 13. The CDR3 sequence is 18 residues long. The CDR3 spells CASSLWGPTGGFFTEAFF. The CDR3 DNA sequence: TGTGCCAGCAGTTTATGGGGGCCGACAGGGGGTTTCTTCACTGAAGCTTTCTTT.

CDR3 in amino acids: CASSLGPLTDEQFF. CDR3 bases: TGCGCCAGCAGCTTGGGCCCCCTTACGGATGAGCAGTTCTTC. The chain has TRBV5-1 and TRBJ2-1, with D unresolved. CDR1 SGHRS and CDR2 YFSETQ come from the germline V gene. The CDR3 has 14 amino acids. Trimming stripped 0 bases from V and 8 bases from J, with 12 bases between.

The chain carries TRBV10-3 and TRBJ1-3; no clear D. In germline, CDR1 is ENHRY, CDR2 SYGVKD. CDR3 length: 12 amino acids. Trimming shortened V by 8 bases and J by 4 bases, and 9 bases separated the two germline ends. As DNA, the CDR3 is TGTGCCATCTCGCAGTCGGGAAACACCATATATTTT. As protein: CAISQSGNTIYF.

This clone was counted between two and nine times. This chain joins TRBV5-1 and TRBJ1-3, with unresolved D. In germline, CDR1 is SGHRS, CDR2 YFSETQ. The CDR3 spans 13 residues. The V end lost 3 bases, the J end lost 0 bases, and 4 bases lay between the germline ends. The CDR3 DNA is TGCGCCAGCAGCTGGAGCTCTGGAAACACCATATATTTT. Translation: CASSWSSGNTIYF.

V is TRBV5-4 and J is TRBJ1-6; possibly TRBD1 for D (6 bases). V was shortened by 3 bases and J by 0 bases, with 16 bases between the two germline ends. The CDR3 totals 18 residues. CDR1 and CDR2 (germline): SGHNT, YYREEE (reference sequence). CDR3 sequence: CASSSHLRGGSYNSPLHF. For the CDR3, the DNA is TGTGCCAGCAGCTCCCATCTTAGGGGGGGCTCCTATAATTCACCCCTCCACTTT.

The chain has TRBV29-1 and TRBJ2-3, with 8 bases lining up with TRBD1. V shed 5 bases and J 6 bases; nucleotides not matched to a gene: 7. The V gene's germline CDR1 is SQVTM and CDR2 ANQGSEA. The CDR3 runs to 13 residues. Here the CDR3 DNA reads TGCAGCGTTACCGGACAGGGATTGGATACGCAGTATTTT. It encodes CSVTGQGLDTQYF.

The chain recombines TRBV5-6 with TRBJ2-5, with 9 bases aligning to TRBD1. In germline, CDR1 is SGHDT, CDR2 YYEEEE. Trimming removed 4 bases from V and 5 bases from J; junction bases left unmatched: 3. The CDR3 totals 13 residues. CDR3 DNA sequence: TGTGCCAGCAGCCGGGACAGGGAGGAGACCCAGTACTTC. Amino acids: CASSRDREETQYF. Full variable domain (missing parts from reference TRBV5-6 and TRBJ2-5): DAGVTQSPTHLIKTRGQQVTLRCSPKSGHDTVSWYQQALGQGPQFIFQYYEEEERQRGNFPDRFSGHQFPNYSSELNVNALLLGDSALYLCASSRDREETQYFGPGTRLLVL.

The rearrangement joins TRBV9 to TRBJ1-1; D not resolved. V was trimmed by 0 bases and J by 5 bases, leaving 11 bases between them. This CDR3 contains 14 residues. Germline V gene sequence: CDR1 SGDLS, CDR2 YYNGEE. The CDR3 is CASSVGQTRTEAFF. CDR3 sequence (DNA): TGTGCCAGCAGCGTAGGCCAAACTAGGACTGAAGCTTTCTTT.

This rearrangement joins TRBV10-3 to TRBJ1-2; unclear D gene. V lost 1 base to trimming and J lost 2 bases, with 8 bases between them. This CDR3 has 14 residues. From germline, CDR1 is ENHRY and CDR2 SYGVKD. CDR3 protein: CAISELRENYGYTF. CDR3 sequence (DNA): TGTGCCATCAGTGAGTTGCGGGAGAACTATGGCTACACCTTC.

The V and J genes are TRBV7-9 and TRBJ1-1, with D unclear. V was clipped by 2 bases and J by 0 bases, with 10 bases between them. This CDR3 has 15 residues. Germline assignment: CDR1 SEHNR and CDR2 FQNEAQ (reference sequence). The CDR3: CASSLQQMVNTEAFF. The CDR3 DNA follows: TGTGCCAGCAGCTTACAACAGATGGTGAACACTGAAGCTTTCTTT.

The J gene is TRBJ2-7, the V gene TRBV7-9; weak D call: TRBD1 (6 bases). The V and J ends lost 7 bases and 6 bases respectively, with 10 bases between them. The CDR3 is 11 amino acids. Germline V lookup: CDR1 SEHNR, CDR2 FQNEAQ (reference sequence). DNA of the CDR3: TGTGCCAGCACAGGGGCGGGCGAGCAGTACTTC. Amino acids: CASTGAGEQYF.

In regard to this clone: Other DNA sequences in this sample translate to the same CDR3. Written as DNA, the CDR3 is TGTGCCTGGAGTGTACTGGCGGGATCGGGCACCGGGGAGCTGTTTTTT. It yields the protein CAWSVLAGSGTGELFF. The rearrangement uses TRBV30 and TRBJ2-2, with a weak D call TRBD2 (6 bases). V lost 0 bases, J lost 4 bases, and 15 bases lay in between. Germline CDR1 is GTSNPN and CDR2 is SVGIG (reference sequence). CDR3 length equals 16 residues. Full variable domain (remainder filled in from reference TRBV30 and TRBJ2-2): SQTIHQWPATLVQPVGSPLSLECTVEGTSNPNLYWYRQAAGRGLQLLFYSVGIGQISSEVPQNLSASRPQDRQFILSSKKLLLSDSGFYLCAWSVLAGSGTGELFFGEGSRLTVL.

The V call is TRBV29-1, the J call TRBJ1-1; D perhaps matches TRBD1 (5 bases). Germline CDR1 SQVTM, CDR2 ANQGSEA. Trimming cost V 6 bases and J 1 base, with 9 bases left between them. This CDR3 is 12 amino acids long. The CDR3 bases are TGCAGCGTAGGCAGGGCGAACACTGAAGCTTTCTTT. This sequence encodes CSVGRANTEAFF.

This clone was observed a few times. CDR3 nucleotides: TGTGCCTGGAGCCGGGAGGGCCGCGAGCAGTACTTC. Amino acid sequence: CAWSREGREQYF. The chain is built from TRBV30 and TRBJ2-7; TRBD2 agrees at 8 bases. V lost 3 bases and J lost 6; bases outside the gene matches: 4. Per the germline V gene, CDR1 is GTSNPN and CDR2 is SVGIG (reference sequence). The CDR3 has 12 amino acids.

This chain connects TRBV27 to TRBJ2-3; 7 bases are a match to TRBD2. The CDR3 loop spans 15 amino acids. V lost 2 bases and J lost 6; bases outside the gene matches: 8. CDR1 is MNHEY and CDR2 is SMNVEV in the germline V gene (reference sequence). The CDR3, as DNA: TGTGCCAGCAGTTTAACTAGACTAGCTATGGATACGCAGTATTTT. This sequence encodes CASSLTRLAMDTQYF.

This rearrangement joins TRBV7-2 to TRBJ2-7; weak D call: TRBD2 (5 bases). Trimming left V 5 bases short and J 0 bases short, with 14 bases between. Germline V gene sequence: CDR1 SGHTA, CDR2 FQGNSA. This CDR3 region has 15 residues. This chain's CDR3 is CASSPVSEGSYEQYF. CDR3 sequence (DNA): TGTGCCAGCAGCCCGGTGTCCGAGGGCTCCTACGAGCAGTACTTC.